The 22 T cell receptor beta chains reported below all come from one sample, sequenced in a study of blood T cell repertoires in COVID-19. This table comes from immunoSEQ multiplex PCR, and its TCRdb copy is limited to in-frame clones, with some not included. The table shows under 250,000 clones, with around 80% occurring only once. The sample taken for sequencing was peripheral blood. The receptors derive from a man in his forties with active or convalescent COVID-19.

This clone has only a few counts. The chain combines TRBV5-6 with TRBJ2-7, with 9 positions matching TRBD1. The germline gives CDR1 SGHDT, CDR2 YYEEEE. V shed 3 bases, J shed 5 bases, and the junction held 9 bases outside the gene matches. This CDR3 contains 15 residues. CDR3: CASSSGTGSWDEQYF. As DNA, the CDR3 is TGTGCCAGCAGCTCCGGGACAGGGTCCTGGGACGAGCAGTACTTC.

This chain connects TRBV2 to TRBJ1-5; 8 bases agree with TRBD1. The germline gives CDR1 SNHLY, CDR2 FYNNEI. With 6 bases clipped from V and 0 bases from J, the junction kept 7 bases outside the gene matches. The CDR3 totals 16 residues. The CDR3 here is CASRETGALSNQPQHF. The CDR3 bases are TGTGCCAGCAGGGAGACAGGGGCCCTTAGCAATCAGCCCCAGCATTTT. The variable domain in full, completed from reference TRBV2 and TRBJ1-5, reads EPEVTQTPSHQVTQMGQEVILRCVPISNHLYFYWYRQILGQKVEFLVSFYNNEISEKSEIFDDQFSVERPDGSNFTLKIRSTKLEDSAMYFCASRETGALSNQPQHFGDGTRLSIL.

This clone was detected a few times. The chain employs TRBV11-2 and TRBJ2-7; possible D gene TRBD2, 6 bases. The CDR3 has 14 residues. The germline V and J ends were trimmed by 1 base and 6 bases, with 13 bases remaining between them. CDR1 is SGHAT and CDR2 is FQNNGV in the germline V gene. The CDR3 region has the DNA TGTGCCAGCAGCTTAGGACTAGTGGAGCGCGAGCAGTACTTC. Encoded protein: CASSLGLVEREQYF.

The CDR3 loop is CSVQGTGETQYF. The CDR3 DNA follows: TGCAGCGTACAGGGGACGGGGGAGACCCAGTACTTC. The rearrangement joins TRBV29-1 to TRBJ2-5; 7 bases are shared with TRBD1. CDR3 size: 12 residues. CDR1 and CDR2 from the germline V gene are SQVTM and ANQGSEA. V lost 6 bases to trimming and J lost 5 bases; unmatched junction nucleotides: 6. Full variable domain (outside the CDR3, taken from reference TRBV29-1 and TRBJ2-5): SAVISQKPSRDICQRGTSLTIQCQVDSQVTMMFWYRQQPGQSLTLIATANQGSEATYESGFVIDKFPISRPNLTFSTLTVSNMSPEDSSIYLCSVQGTGETQYFGPGTRLLVL.

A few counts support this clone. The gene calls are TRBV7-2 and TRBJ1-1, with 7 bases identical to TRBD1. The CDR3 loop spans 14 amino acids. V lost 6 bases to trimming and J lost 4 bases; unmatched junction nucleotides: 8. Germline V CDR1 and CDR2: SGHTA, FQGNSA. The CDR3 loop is CASSIQGVGTEAFF. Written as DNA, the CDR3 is TGTGCCAGCAGTATCCAGGGGGTGGGCACTGAAGCTTTCTTT.

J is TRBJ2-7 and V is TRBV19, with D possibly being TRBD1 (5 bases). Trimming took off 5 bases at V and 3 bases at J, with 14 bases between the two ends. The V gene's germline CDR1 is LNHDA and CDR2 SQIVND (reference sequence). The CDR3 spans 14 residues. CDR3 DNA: TGTGCCAGTAGTCCACAGGACGGATACTACGAGCAGTACTTC. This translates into CASSPQDGYYEQYF.

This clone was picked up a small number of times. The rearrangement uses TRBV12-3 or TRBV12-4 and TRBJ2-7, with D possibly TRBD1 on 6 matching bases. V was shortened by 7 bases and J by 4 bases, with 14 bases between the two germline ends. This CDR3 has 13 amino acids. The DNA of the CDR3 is TGTGCCAGCACTCTAGGGCAGGGGTACGAGCAGTACTTC. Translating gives CASTLGQGYEQYF.

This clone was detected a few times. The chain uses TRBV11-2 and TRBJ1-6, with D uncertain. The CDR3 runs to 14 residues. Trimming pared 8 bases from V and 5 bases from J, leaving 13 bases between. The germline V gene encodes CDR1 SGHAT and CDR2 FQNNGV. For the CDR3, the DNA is TGTGCCAGCTGCAGGCAAAATCATAATTCACCCCTCCACTTT. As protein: CASCRQNHNSPLHF.

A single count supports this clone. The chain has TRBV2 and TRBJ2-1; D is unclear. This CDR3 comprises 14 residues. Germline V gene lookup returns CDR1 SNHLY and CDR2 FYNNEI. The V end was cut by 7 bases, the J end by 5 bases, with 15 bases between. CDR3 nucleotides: TGTGCCAGCAAGACTGCCCCCAATAACAATGAGCAGTTCTTC. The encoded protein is CASKTAPNNNEQFF.

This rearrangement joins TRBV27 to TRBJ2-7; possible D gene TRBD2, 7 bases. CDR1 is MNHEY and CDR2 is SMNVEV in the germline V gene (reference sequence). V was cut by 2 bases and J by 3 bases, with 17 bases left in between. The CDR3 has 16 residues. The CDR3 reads CASSLGGGGGSYEQYF. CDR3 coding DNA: TGTGCCAGCAGTTTAGGGGGCGGGGGAGGGAGCTACGAGCAGTACTTC.

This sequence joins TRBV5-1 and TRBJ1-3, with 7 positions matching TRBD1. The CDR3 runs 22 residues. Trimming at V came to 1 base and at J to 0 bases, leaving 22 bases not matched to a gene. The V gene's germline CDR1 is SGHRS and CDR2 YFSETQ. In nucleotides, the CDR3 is TGCGCCAGCAGCTTGCCGGTCCCGAGACAGGGCAAATTCTACGGCTCTGGAAACACCATATATTTT. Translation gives CASSLPVPRQGKFYGSGNTIYF.

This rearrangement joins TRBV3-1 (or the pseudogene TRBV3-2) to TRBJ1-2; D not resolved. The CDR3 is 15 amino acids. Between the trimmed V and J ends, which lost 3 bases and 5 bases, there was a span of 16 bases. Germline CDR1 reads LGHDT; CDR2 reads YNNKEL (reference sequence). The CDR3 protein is CASSQSAEGWYGYTF. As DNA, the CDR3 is TGTGCCAGCAGCCAGAGTGCCGAGGGTTGGTATGGCTACACCTTC.

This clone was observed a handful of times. The CDR3 DNA reads TGTGCCAGCAGTTACTCCTCGCAGGGGGCTAACGGCTACACCTTC. This sequence encodes CASSYSSQGANGYTF. V is TRBV6-5 and J is TRBJ1-2; 8 nucleotides align to TRBD1. Germline CDR1 and CDR2: MNHEY and SVGAGI. V was clipped by 0 bases and J by 8 bases; unmatched bases: 8. CDR3 length equals 15 residues.

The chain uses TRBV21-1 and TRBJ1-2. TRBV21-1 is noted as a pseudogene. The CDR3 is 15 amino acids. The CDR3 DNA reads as TGTGCCAGCAGCGATAAGGAGGGAGGATACTATGGCTACACCTTC. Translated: CASSDKEGGYYGYTF.

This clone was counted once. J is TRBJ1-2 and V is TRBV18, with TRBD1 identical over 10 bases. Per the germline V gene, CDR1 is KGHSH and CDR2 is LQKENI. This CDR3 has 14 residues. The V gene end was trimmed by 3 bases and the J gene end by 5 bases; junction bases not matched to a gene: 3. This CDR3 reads CASSPGTGVYGYTF. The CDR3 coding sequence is TGTGCCAGCTCACCGGGGACAGGGGTTTATGGCTACACCTTC.

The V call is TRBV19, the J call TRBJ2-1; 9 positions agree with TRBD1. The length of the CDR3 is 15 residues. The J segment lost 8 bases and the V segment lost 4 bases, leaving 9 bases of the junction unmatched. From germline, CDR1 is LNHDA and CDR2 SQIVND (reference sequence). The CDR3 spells CASSNPGTGRDEQFF. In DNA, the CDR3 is TGTGCCAGTAGTAACCCAGGGACAGGGAGAGATGAGCAGTTCTTC. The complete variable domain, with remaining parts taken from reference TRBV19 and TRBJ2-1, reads DGGITQSPKYLFRKEGQNVTLSCEQNLNHDAMYWYRQDPGQGLRLIYYSQIVNDFQKGDIAEGYSVSREKKESFPLTVTSAQKNPTAFYLCASSNPGTGRDEQFFGPGTRLTVL.

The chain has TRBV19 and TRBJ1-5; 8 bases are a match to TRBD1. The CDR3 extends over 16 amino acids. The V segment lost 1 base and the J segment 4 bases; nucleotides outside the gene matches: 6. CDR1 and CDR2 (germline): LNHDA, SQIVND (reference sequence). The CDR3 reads CASSIGWTGPNQPQHF. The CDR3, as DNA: TGTGCCAGTAGTATAGGTTGGACAGGGCCTAATCAGCCCCAGCATTTT.

The CDR3 spells CASSPGQGRNSPLHF. Written as DNA, the CDR3 is TGTGCCAGCAGCCCTGGACAGGGCCGAAATTCACCCCTCCACTTT. The genes are TRBV7-9 and TRBJ1-6, with TRBD1 matching 8 bases. In germline, CDR1 is SEHNR, CDR2 FQNEAQ (reference sequence). The trim removed 5 bases at V and 7 bases at J, leaving 7 bases unmatched. The CDR3 consists of 15 residues.

The CDR3 reads CASRPDRGPEAFF. CDR3 sequence (DNA): TGTGCCAGCAGACCAGACAGGGGGCCTGAAGCTTTCTTT. The chain employs TRBV12-3 or TRBV12-4 and TRBJ1-1, with 10 bases aligning to TRBD1. The junction had 4 bases not matched to a gene; V was cut back by 6 bases and J by 6 bases. The CDR3 is 13 amino acids.

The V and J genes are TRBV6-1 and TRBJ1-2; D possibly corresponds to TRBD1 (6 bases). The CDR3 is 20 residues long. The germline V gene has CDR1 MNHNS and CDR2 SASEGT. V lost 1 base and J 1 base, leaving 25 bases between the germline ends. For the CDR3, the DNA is TGTGCCAGCAGTGAAGGCATCCGGGACACTGGATGGGTTCGTAACTATGGCTACACCTTC. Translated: CASSEGIRDTGWVRNYGYTF.

The DNA for the CDR3 is TGTGCCAGCAGTGAAGAAGTGGACAGAGCCCAGCATTTT. It translates to CASSEEVDRAQHF. The rearrangement links TRBV6-1 to TRBJ1-5; D is perhaps TRBD1 (6 bases). Germline loops: CDR1 MNHNS, CDR2 SASEGT. The CDR3 runs to 13 residues. V was trimmed by 1 base and J by 11 bases, leaving 12 bases between them.

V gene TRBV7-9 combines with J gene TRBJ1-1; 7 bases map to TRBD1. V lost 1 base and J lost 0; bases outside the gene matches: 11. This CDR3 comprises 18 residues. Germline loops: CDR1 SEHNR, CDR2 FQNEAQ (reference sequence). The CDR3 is CASSLGGTAHPLNTEAFF. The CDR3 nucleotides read TGTGCCAGCAGCTTAGGGGGGACAGCGCATCCGCTGAACACTGAAGCTTTCTTT. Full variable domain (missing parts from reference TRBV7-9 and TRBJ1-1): DTGVSQNPRHKITKRGQNVTFRCDPISEHNRLYWYRQTLGQGPEFLTYFQNEAQLEKSRLLSDRFSAERPKGSFSTLEIQRTEQGDSAMYLCASSLGGTAHPLNTEAFFGQGTRLTVV.